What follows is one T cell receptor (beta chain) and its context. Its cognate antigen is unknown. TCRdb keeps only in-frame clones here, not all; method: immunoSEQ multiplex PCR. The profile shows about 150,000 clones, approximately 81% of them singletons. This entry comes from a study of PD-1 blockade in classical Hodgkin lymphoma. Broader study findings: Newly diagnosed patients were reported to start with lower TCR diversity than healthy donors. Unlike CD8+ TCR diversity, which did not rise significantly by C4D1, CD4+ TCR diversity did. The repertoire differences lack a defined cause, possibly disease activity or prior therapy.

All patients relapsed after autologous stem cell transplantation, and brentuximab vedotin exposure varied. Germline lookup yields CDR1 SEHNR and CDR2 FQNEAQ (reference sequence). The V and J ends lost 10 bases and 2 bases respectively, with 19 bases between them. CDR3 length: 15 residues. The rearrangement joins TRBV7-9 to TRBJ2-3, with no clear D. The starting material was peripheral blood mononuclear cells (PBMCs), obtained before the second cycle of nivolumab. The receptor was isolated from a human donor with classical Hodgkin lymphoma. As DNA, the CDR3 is TGTGCCACCAGTCGCTGGACCTATTACACAGATACGCAGTATTTT. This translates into CATSRWTYYTDTQYF.